The 29 T cell receptor beta chains listed next were all sequenced from one sample in a study of T cells after yellow fever vaccination. TCRdb re-called the 5' RACE reads with MiXCR, one entry per CDR3 protein. Here the sample spans about 320,000 distinct CDR3 sequences, about 10% being singletons. The sequences come from CD4+ T cells sorted from PBMCs, collected 45 days after the yellow fever booster vaccination. Receptors originate from a man aged 18 to 29 who received the YFV17D yellow fever vaccine.

This clonotype was observed a handful of times. This sequence joins TRBV20-1 and TRBJ2-4; 9 bases match TRBD1. J lost 1 base, V lost 5 bases, and 6 bases had no gene match. Germline assignment: CDR1 DFQATT and CDR2 SNEGSKA (reference sequence). This CDR3 is built from 15 residues. CDR3 nucleotide sequence: TGCAGTGCTCTAGACAGGGGGTTGGCCAAAAACATTCAGTACTTC. As protein: CSALDRGLAKNIQYF.

V usage is TRBV30 and J usage is TRBJ1-2; D is ambiguous. Trimming removed 2 bases from V and 2 bases from J, with 6 bases in between. CDR1 GTSNPN and CDR2 SVGIG come from the germline V gene (reference sequence). This CDR3 comprises 12 residues. CDR3 amino acids: CAWSLGNYGYTF. CDR3 DNA: TGTGCCTGGAGTTTGGGGAACTATGGCTACACCTTC.

V is TRBV4-3 and J is TRBJ1-4; D is unclear. Germline V gene lookup returns CDR1 LGHNA and CDR2 YSLEER. This CDR3 is built from 13 residues. Trimming stripped 0 bases from V and 6 bases from J, with 5 bases between. CDR3 DNA: TGCGCCAGCAGCCAAGATACGGATGAAAAACTGTTTTTT. Translation: CASSQDTDEKLFF.

This clonotype has only a few counts. The chain links TRBV7-2 to TRBJ1-2; 11 bases are a match to TRBD1. The CDR3 length is 15 residues. V lost 5 bases and J lost 5; bases outside the gene matches: 7. The germline gives CDR1 SGHTA, CDR2 FQGNSA. The CDR3 nucleotides read TGTGCCAGCAGCCGTCCGGGACAGGGGGTATATGGCTACACCTTC. This encodes CASSRPGQGVYGYTF.

This clonotype was recorded many times. The rearrangement joins TRBV29-1 to TRBJ2-2, with D perhaps given as TRBD1 or TRBD2 (5 bases each). The germline V gene encodes CDR1 SQVTM and CDR2 ANQGSEA. This CDR3 region has 14 residues. V was shortened by 7 bases and J by 0 bases, with 12 bases between the two germline ends. Here the CDR3 DNA reads TGCAGCGCTTTAGGGACGGCGAACACCGGGGAGCTGTTTTTT. This gives the protein CSALGTANTGELFF.

J is TRBJ1-5 and V is TRBV4-1, with unresolved D. CDR3 length: 14 residues. V was cut by 4 bases and J by 3 bases, with 10 bases left in between. Germline V gene sequence: CDR1 MGHRA, CDR2 YSYEKL. Written as DNA, the CDR3 is TGCGCCAGCAGCCTCTCGAGGAACAATCAGCCCCAGCATTTT. Its translation: CASSLSRNNQPQHF.

The chain employs TRBV5-1 and TRBJ2-1, with TRBD2 matching over 8 bases. V dropped 0 bases and J dropped 12; count of bases not matched to a gene: 5. The V gene's germline CDR1 is SGHRS and CDR2 YFSETQ. This CDR3 is built from 13 residues. The CDR3, as DNA: TGCGCCAGCAGCTTGGGATCTGCGGGGGGGCAGTTCTTC. Its protein product is CASSLGSAGGQFF.

This clonotype has only a few counts. The germline gene is not matched at one end of the junction; a read error may be the cause. This chain uses TRBV11-2 with TRBJ1-5; a possible D gene is TRBD1 (6 bases). The V gene's germline CDR1 is SGHAT and CDR2 FQNNGV. The CDR3 has 14 amino acids. CDR3 nucleotide sequence: TGTGCCAGCAGCCTAGACAGGAGTTATCAGCCCCAGCATTTT. Amino acid sequence: CASSLDRSYQPQHF.

The rearrangement uses TRBV5-4 and TRBJ2-3; 8 nucleotides line up with TRBD2. V lost 6 bases and J lost 4; bases outside the gene matches: 10. This CDR3 contains 15 residues. Germline V gene lookup returns CDR1 SGHNT and CDR2 YYREEE (reference sequence). This CDR3 reads CASTNSKAGADTQYF. The CDR3 DNA reads TGTGCCAGCACCAACAGCAAAGCGGGGGCAGATACGCAGTATTTT.

J is TRBJ2-3 and V is TRBV12-3 or TRBV12-4; the match to TRBD2 covers 10 bases. The CDR3 extends over 16 amino acids. J was trimmed by 8 bases and V by 3 bases; bases with no gene match: 11. The CDR3 spells CASSLSSGGPSGTQYF. The CDR3 nucleotides are TGTGCCAGCAGTTTGTCTAGCGGGGGACCAAGCGGTACGCAGTATTTT.

In this sample, this clonotype turned up a few times. The CDR3 DNA reads TGCAGCCCACAGGGGAATGAGCAGTTCTTC. This codes for CSPQGNEQFF. The chain links TRBV20-1 to TRBJ2-1; 7 nucleotides align to TRBD1. Per germline, CDR1 DFQATT and CDR2 SNEGSKA (reference sequence). The CDR3 is 10 amino acids.

The chain combines TRBV2 with TRBJ1-6, with a possible D match to TRBD1 (6 bases). The CDR3 loop spans 14 amino acids. The ends were cut back, 4 bases at V and 7 bases at J, with 11 bases in the middle. The germline gives CDR1 SNHLY, CDR2 FYNNEI. The CDR3 sequence is CASSGVGGNSPLHF. The CDR3 bases are TGTGCCAGCAGTGGCGTGGGGGGCAATTCACCCCTCCACTTT.

V and J are TRBV10-3 and TRBJ2-3, with TRBD2 identical over 7 bases. V lost 9 bases to trimming and J lost 2 bases; unmatched junction nucleotides: 8. The germline CDR1 and CDR2 sequences are ENHRY and SYGVKD. The length of the CDR3 is 14 residues. The CDR3 DNA reads TGTGCCATTCGATCTAGCGGTTTCACAGATACGCAGTATTTT. This gives the protein CAIRSSGFTDTQYF.

Details on this clonotype: The junction does not match germline at one end; this may be a read error. The CDR3 region has the DNA TGTGCCAGCAGCGTATCCCAGTCCTCTGGGGCCTACGTCCTGACTTTC. It translates to CASSVSQSSGAYVLTF. The chain recombines TRBV9 with TRBJ2-6; tentative D call: TRBD1 (5 bases). Germline CDR1 is SGDLS and CDR2 is YYNGEE. The CDR3 spans 16 residues.

This clonotype turned up a few times. V usage is TRBV4-3 and J usage is TRBJ2-6; D may be TRBD1 (5 bases). The CDR3 covers 16 residues. Germline V gene lookup returns CDR1 LGHNA and CDR2 YSLEER. V shed 0 bases and J shed 5 bases, with 11 bases lying between them. For the CDR3, the DNA is TGCGCCAGCAGCCAAGAAGGGGCCTCCTGGGCCAACGTCCTGACTTTC. It specifies CASSQEGASWANVLTF.

V gene TRBV6-5 combines with J gene TRBJ1-3; no clear D. The V end was cut by 2 bases, the J end by 11 bases, with 13 bases between. The CDR3 is 13 residues long. Germline V gene lookup returns CDR1 MNHEY and CDR2 SVGAGI. CDR3 nucleotide sequence: TGTGCCAGCAGTTACGGATTTTCCCCCCCCATATATTTT. Translating it yields CASSYGFSPPIYF.

The rearrangement links TRBV21-1 to TRBJ2-7. TRBV21-1 is annotated as a pseudogene. The CDR3 sequence is 13 residues long. CDR3 nucleotides: TGTGCCAGCAGCATCCAACCCAGCTACGAGCAGTACGTC. Translation gives CASSIQPSYEQYV.

The chain has TRBV7-3 and TRBJ2-3, with unresolved D. The CDR3 covers 15 residues. CDR1 and CDR2 (germline): SGHTA, FQGTGA. The V gene lost 3 bases and the J gene lost 0 bases, with 10 bases spanning the gap. Here the CDR3 reads CASSFVGGSTDTQYF. CDR3 coding DNA: TGTGCCAGCAGCTTTGTGGGCGGTAGCACAGATACGCAGTATTTT. Based on the CDR3 plus reference TRBV7-3 and TRBJ2-3, the full variable domain is GAGVSQTPSNKVTEKGKYVELRCDPISGHTALYWYRQSLGQGPEFLIYFQGTGAADDSGLPNDRFFAVRPEGSVSTLKIQRTERGDSAVYLCASSFVGGSTDTQYFGPGTRLTVL.

This clonotype was observed a few times. The rearrangement joins TRBV4-3 to TRBJ1-3; D gene ambiguous. V gave up 0 bases and J gave up 3 bases, with 12 bases separating them. The CDR3 extends over 16 amino acids. Germline CDR1 and CDR2: LGHNA and YSLEER. CDR3 sequence: CASSQDSGGDGNTIYF. CDR3 DNA: TGCGCCAGCAGCCAAGACAGTGGAGGTGATGGAAACACCATATATTTT.

This clonotype was seen repeatedly, ten times or more. The rearrangement uses TRBV11-3 and TRBJ2-1; 9 nucleotides agree with TRBD2. Trimming at V came to 1 base and at J to 6 bases, leaving 7 bases not matched to a gene. The CDR3 spans 16 residues. Germline values: CDR1 SGHNT, CDR2 YENEEA. Written as DNA, the CDR3 is TGTGCCAGCAGCTTAGTCGGCGGGGGGGCCGGCAATGAGCAGTTCTTC. Translation: CASSLVGGGAGNEQFF. The whole variable domain, filled in from reference TRBV11-3 and TRBJ2-1, reads EAGVVQSPRYKIIEKKQPVAFWCNPISGHNTLYWYLQNLGQGPELLIRYENEEAVDDSQLPKDRFSAERLKGVDSTLKIQPAELGDSAVYLCASSLVGGGAGNEQFFGPGTRLTVL.

The rearrangement links TRBV5-1 to TRBJ2-7; a possible D gene is TRBD1 (6 bases). V was cut by 2 bases and J by 0 bases, with 9 bases left in between. The CDR3 is made up of 14 amino acids. CDR1 is SGHRS and CDR2 is YFSETQ in the germline V gene. This CDR3 reads CASSFRDNSYEQYF. In nucleotides, the CDR3 is TGCGCCAGCAGCTTCCGGGACAACTCCTACGAGCAGTACTTC. The full variable domain, completed using reference TRBV5-1 and TRBJ2-7, is KAGVTQTPRYLIKTRGQQVTLSCSPISGHRSVSWYQQTPGQGLQFLFEYFSETQRNKGNFPGRFSGRQFSNSRSEMNVSTLELGDSALYLCASSFRDNSYEQYFGPGTRLTVT.

This clonotype appeared a few times. The chain couples TRBV20-1 to TRBJ1-5; D is unclear. Trimming took off 2 bases at V and 0 bases at J, with 5 bases between the two ends. The CDR3 is 13 amino acids. Germline V CDR1 and CDR2: DFQATT, SNEGSKA (reference sequence). The CDR3 nucleotides read TGCAGTGCTAGACATGATAGCAATCAGCCCCAGCATTTT. This encodes CSARHDSNQPQHF.

In its sample, this clonotype was seen a few times. J is TRBJ2-7 and V is TRBV20-1; D unresolved. The length of the CDR3 is 14 residues. Germline V CDR1 and CDR2: DFQATT, SNEGSKA (reference sequence). The ends were cut back, 0 bases at V and 2 bases at J, with 11 bases in the middle. CDR3 DNA: TGCAGTGCTAGAGATCCCGGGTCTCCCTACGAGCAGTACTTC. It yields the protein CSARDPGSPYEQYF.

The gene calls are TRBV27 and TRBJ2-3, with D unresolved. This CDR3 is 14 amino acids long. The V end was cut by 2 bases, the J end by 9 bases, with 15 bases between. Per the germline V gene, CDR1 is MNHEY and CDR2 is SMNVEV (reference sequence). CDR3 region: CASSLRVVFDTQYF. Written as DNA, the CDR3 is TGTGCCAGCAGTTTACGGGTGGTCTTCGACACGCAGTATTTT.

The chain links TRBV4-2 to TRBJ2-7, with D perhaps assigned TRBD1 or TRBD2 (6 bases each). Trimming cost V 4 bases and J 0 bases, with 16 bases left between them. The CDR3 consists of 16 residues. Germline lookup yields CDR1 LGHNA and CDR2 YNFKEQ. DNA of the CDR3: TGTGCCAGCAGCCGGGGGGAGCCGGGGGCCTCCTACGAGCAGTACTTC. Encoded protein: CASSRGEPGASYEQYF.

This clonotype was picked up a small number of times. This chain links TRBV5-1 with TRBJ2-5; TRBD1 agrees at 9 bases. Germline V gene data show CDR1 as SGHRS and CDR2 as YFSETQ. Trimming removed 3 bases from V and 7 bases from J; junction bases left unmatched: 4. This CDR3 region has 13 residues. The CDR3 bases are TGCGCCAGCAGCTCACAGGGGGCCGGGACCCAGTACTTC. This codes for CASSSQGAGTQYF.

This clonotype was counted at least ten times. The chain couples TRBV5-1 to TRBJ1-1; D is ambiguous. The CDR3 extends over 12 amino acids. The germline V gene has CDR1 SGHRS and CDR2 YFSETQ. V lost 2 bases and J 4 bases, leaving 6 bases between the germline ends. CDR3 residues: CASSFEGTEAFF. CDR3 DNA sequence: TGCGCCAGCAGCTTTGAGGGCACTGAAGCTTTCTTT.

V and J are TRBV12-3 or TRBV12-4 and TRBJ2-3; 9 bases line up with TRBD1. There are 14 residues in the CDR3. With 3 bases clipped from V and 9 bases from J, the junction kept 7 bases outside the gene matches. The CDR3 nucleotides read TGTGCCAGCAGTTTTACAGGGGGCGGAGGAACGCAGTATTTT. Translating it yields CASSFTGGGGTQYF.

The J gene is TRBJ2-5, the V gene TRBV18; D may be TRBD1 (6 bases). The CDR3 spans 12 residues. Germline V gene sequence: CDR1 KGHSH, CDR2 LQKENI. The germline V and J ends were trimmed by 6 bases and 3 bases, with 8 bases remaining between them. This chain's CDR3 is CASSWTEETQYF. CDR3 coding DNA: TGTGCCAGCTCCTGGACAGAAGAGACCCAGTACTTC.